This T cell receptor beta chain appears in the sequencing data of a study of T-cell reconstitution after alpha-beta-depleted transplantation in children. Preparing the TCRbeta library involved the use of unique molecular identifiers. TCRdb used MiXCR to reprocess the PCR reads, holding one entry per CDR3 protein. Among roughly 180,000 distinct CDR3 sequences listed, less than 15% were seen once. The CDR3 extends over 13 amino acids. Trimming left V 5 bases short and J 2 bases short, with 8 bases between. The germline V gene has CDR1 KGHDR and CDR2 SFDVKD. This clonotype was observed many times. The source was PBMCs from the stem cell graft donor, collected from the stem cell graft. The chain employs TRBV24-1 and TRBJ2-5; tentatively, D is TRBD1 or TRBD2 (5 bases each). The receptor comes from a human donor who donated a stem cell graft to a child with acute lymphoblastic leukemia. CDR3 in DNA: TGTGCCACCAGTGGGGACGTACAAGAGACCCAGTACTTC. Protein sequence: CATSGDVQETQYF.